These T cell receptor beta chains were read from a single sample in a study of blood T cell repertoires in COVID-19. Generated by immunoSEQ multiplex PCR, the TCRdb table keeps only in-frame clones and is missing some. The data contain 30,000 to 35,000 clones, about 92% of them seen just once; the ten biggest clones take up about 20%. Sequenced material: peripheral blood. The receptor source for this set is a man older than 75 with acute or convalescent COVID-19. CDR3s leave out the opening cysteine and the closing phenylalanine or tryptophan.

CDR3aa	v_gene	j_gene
ASRKTRGGNYGYT	TRBV4-1	TRBJ1-2
ASIQSAGTGELF	TRBV28	TRBJ2-2
ASSSLIAGTGELF	TRBV27	TRBJ2-2
SVKRAANEKLF	TRBV29-1	TRBJ1-4
ASRRTGGLETQY	TRBV23-1	TRBJ2-5
ASSQELAGANEQF	TRBV3-1/TRBV3-2	TRBJ2-1
ASSYGGGQGAPGELF	TRBV11-2	TRBJ2-2
ASSVAQVKVLSSYNSPLH	TRBV9	TRBJ1-6
ASSLLNRGSWSPLH	TRBV28	TRBJ1-6
ASSVLSSASYEQY	TRBV5-8	TRBJ2-7
ASSQGVGGNQPQH	TRBV19	TRBJ1-5
ASSPPKGGLGNYGYT	TRBV28	TRBJ1-2
ASSEALWDNREQY	TRBV6-1	TRBJ2-7
ASGSAGGISGNTIY	TRBV28	TRBJ1-3
ASSSSRGGNIQY	TRBV7-8	TRBJ2-4
ASSLPPGQKSNYGYT	TRBV7-9	TRBJ1-2
ASSRVGTGGQAQY	TRBV28	TRBJ2-5